The 31 T cell receptor beta chains given below trace back to one sample, sequenced in a study of T cells in Graves' hyperthyroidism and ophthalmopathy. RNA transcripts served as the template for amplifying TCR beta CDR3 regions. HTBI primers drove first-round RT-PCR of the TCR CDR3. TCRdb processed the multiplex PCR reads anew with MiXCR; each CDR3 protein has one entry. The table shows about 330,000 distinct CDR3 sequences, with roughly 13% occurring only once. Sample: blood. The source is a woman aged 40 to 50 with Graves' ophthalmopathy.

In its sample, this clonotype was seen a few times. The chain uses TRBV20-1 and TRBJ2-1; 9 positions agree with TRBD1. CDR1 is DFQATT and CDR2 is SNEGSKA in the germline V gene (reference sequence). Trimming at V came to 2 bases and at J to 10 bases, leaving 12 bases not matched to a gene. The CDR3 runs 15 residues. The CDR3 DNA follows: TGCAGTGCTAGACGCCGGGACAGGGTTTCAGACGAGCAGTTCTTC. Its translation is CSARRRDRVSDEQFF.

This clonotype was seen a single time. A much larger clone differs from this one at a single base, so this may be a read error. Because the CDR3 is missing its conserved closing phenylalanine or tryptophan, this is likely a read error. The chain uses TRBV7-9 and TRBJ1-1, with D possibly matching TRBD1 (5 bases). V was shortened by 2 bases and J by 5 bases, with 9 bases between the two germline ends. This CDR3 region has 13 residues. Germline V gene lookup returns CDR1 SEHNR and CDR2 FQNEAQ (reference sequence). CDR3 in amino acids: CASSLSTATEAFL. DNA for the CDR3: TGTGCCAGCAGCTTATCGACAGCGACTGAAGCTTTCCTT.

This clonotype occurred many times. V is TRBV7-9 and J is TRBJ1-2, with no clear D. CDR1 is SEHNR and CDR2 is FQNEAQ in the germline V gene (reference sequence). The CDR3 has 14 residues. Trimming took 0 bases from V and 7 from J, leaving 12 bases between them. CDR3 loop: CASSLALESGGYTF. As DNA, the CDR3 is TGTGCCAGCAGCTTAGCGTTGGAAAGCGGTGGCTACACCTTC.

This clonotype has more than one count but fewer than ten. The chain combines TRBV4-1 with TRBJ1-5; no clear D. This CDR3 has 16 residues. Germline values: CDR1 MGHRA, CDR2 YSYEKL. V lost 0 bases to trimming and J lost 3 bases, with 12 bases between them. CDR3 region: CASSQDFRQINQPQHF. CDR3 coding DNA: TGCGCCAGCAGCCAAGATTTTCGGCAGATCAATCAGCCCCAGCATTTT.

This clonotype was seen a few times. This chain joins TRBV11-2 and TRBJ1-4, with D hard to call. The CDR3 runs to 14 residues. The germline V gene encodes CDR1 SGHAT and CDR2 FQNNGV. Trimming shortened V by 0 bases and J by 7 bases, and 9 bases separated the two germline ends. The CDR3 here is CASSLDRIGEKLFF. The CDR3 DNA reads TGTGCCAGCAGCTTAGATCGGATTGGTGAAAAACTGTTTTTT.

This clonotype has more than one count but fewer than ten. The chain recombines TRBV4-1 with TRBJ1-4; no reliable D call. CDR1 is MGHRA and CDR2 is YSYEKL in the germline V gene. This CDR3 has 15 amino acids. Trimming removed 4 bases at V and 4 bases at J, with 13 bases between. The CDR3: CASSPQKVFNEKLFF. Here the CDR3 DNA reads TGCGCCAGCAGCCCTCAGAAGGTTTTTAATGAAAAACTGTTTTTT.

This clonotype was observed many times. The rearrangement joins TRBV20-1 to TRBJ2-5; 9 nucleotides align to TRBD1. The V and J ends lost 2 bases and 1 base, in that order; junction bases with no gene match: 8. The V gene's germline CDR1 is DFQATT and CDR2 SNEGSKA (reference sequence). This CDR3 is 16 amino acids long. DNA of the CDR3: TGCAGTGCTAGATACGCGGGACAGGGTCGCCAAGAGACCCAGTACTTC. The encoded protein is CSARYAGQGRQETQYF.

This clonotype appeared many times. The chain combines TRBV25-1 with TRBJ2-4; D might be TRBD1 (5 bases). CDR1 is MGHDK, CDR2 SYGVNS, per germline. This CDR3 is built from 17 residues. The ends were cut back, 5 bases at V and 1 base at J, with 18 bases in the middle. The CDR3 nucleotides read TGTGCCAGCAGTAACAATGACAGATGGTGGGCCAAAAACATTCAGTACTTC. This gives the protein CASSNNDRWWAKNIQYF.

This clonotype showed up just a few times. This chain joins TRBV9 and TRBJ2-5, with TRBD2 as a possible D gene (7 bases). Looked up from germline, CDR1 is SGDLS and CDR2 is YYNGEE. CDR3 size: 14 residues. V was trimmed by 7 bases and J by 5 bases, leaving 18 bases between them. CDR3 bases: TGTGCCAGCGGAGGGGGGGACTTCGGTGAGACCCAGTACTTC. Its translation is CASGGGDFGETQYF.

This clonotype was seen at least ten times. J is TRBJ2-7 and V is TRBV20-1; D remains unclear. The CDR3 sequence is 15 residues long. Germline-derived CDR1 and CDR2 are DFQATT and SNEGSKA (reference sequence). V was clipped by 0 bases and J by 2 bases, with 14 bases between them. The CDR3 protein is CSARDLTRNPYEQYF. In DNA, the CDR3 is TGCAGTGCTAGAGATCTTACGAGGAACCCCTACGAGCAGTACTTC.

This clonotype was seen ten or more times. The chain has TRBV7-2 and TRBJ2-5; 12 bases agree with TRBD1. The CDR3 length is 16 residues. The V and J ends lost 1 base and 5 bases, in that order; junction bases with no gene match: 5. CDR1 is SGHTA, CDR2 FQGNSA, per germline. CDR3 nucleotide sequence: TGTGCCAGCAGCTTAGAGGGACAGGGGGCAGGGGAGACCCAGTACTTC. It is translated as CASSLEGQGAGETQYF.

The table lists this clonotype with many counts. The V and J genes are TRBV12-3 or TRBV12-4 and TRBJ1-3, with TRBD1 identical over 8 bases. This CDR3 contains 15 residues. With V trimmed by 2 bases and J by 3 bases, 3 bases remained unmatched. Written as DNA, the CDR3 is TGTGCCAGCAGTTTACCCAGGGGGCATGGAAACACCATATATTTT. The encoded protein is CASSLPRGHGNTIYF.

The genes are TRBV5-1 and TRBJ2-3; D not certain. Germline-derived CDR1 and CDR2 are SGHRS and YFSETQ. This CDR3 has 14 residues. Trimming shortened V by 5 bases and J by 0 bases, and 10 bases separated the two germline ends. CDR3 residues: CASRTLASTDTQYF. The CDR3 DNA reads TGCGCCAGCAGGACCTTAGCCAGCACAGATACGCAGTATTTT.

This clonotype was detected only a few times. The CDR3, as DNA: TGTGCCAGCAGTGAACTCGGTGGCTCAAGCTCCTACAATGAGCAGTTCTTC. Amino acids: CASSELGGSSSYNEQFF. The chain is built from TRBV2 and TRBJ2-1; D not certain. This CDR3 contains 17 residues. Per the germline V gene, CDR1 is SNHLY and CDR2 is FYNNEI. V dropped 2 bases and J dropped 0 bases, with 14 bases sitting between them.

The CDR3 sequence: CASSFPLAGRDRAYEQYF. The CDR3 DNA sequence: TGTGCCAGCAGCTTCCCTCTGGCTGGGCGGGACAGAGCATACGAGCAGTACTTC. The rearrangement uses TRBV7-9 and TRBJ2-7; a possible D gene is TRBD1 (7 bases). Germline loops: CDR1 SEHNR, CDR2 FQNEAQ (reference sequence). V was cut by 3 bases and J by 4 bases, with 25 bases left in between. This CDR3 comprises 18 residues.

In this sample, this clonotype turned up a few times. This chain links TRBV3-1 with TRBJ2-1; 8 bases align to TRBD2. CDR3 length: 17 amino acids. Per germline, CDR1 LGHDT and CDR2 YNNKEL (reference sequence). The trim removed 5 bases at V and 0 bases at J, leaving 9 bases unmatched. The CDR3 nucleotides read TGTGCCAGCAGCGCCTTACCGGGGGGGGTCTCCTACAATGAGCAGTTCTTC. It translates to CASSALPGGVSYNEQFF.

The J gene is TRBJ2-4, the V gene TRBV6-1; D is possibly TRBD1 (5 bases). Germline V CDR1 and CDR2: MNHNS, SASEGT. The CDR3 length is 15 residues. The ends were cut back, 3 bases at V and 0 bases at J, with 9 bases in the middle. The CDR3 region has the DNA TGTGCCAGCAGTGACGCAGGGTTAGCCAAAAACATTCAGTACTTC. Its translation: CASSDAGLAKNIQYF.

This clonotype was counted ten times or more. V and J are TRBV6-5 and TRBJ2-7; D ambiguous. This CDR3 spans 11 amino acids. Germline V gene data show CDR1 as MNHEY and CDR2 as SVGAGI. Trimming shortened V by 0 bases and J by 5 bases, and 2 bases separated the two germline ends. This CDR3 is CASSYSNEQYF. The CDR3 DNA is TGTGCCAGCAGTTACTCGAACGAGCAGTACTTC.

This clonotype was observed at least ten times. The chain recombines TRBV6-2 or TRBV6-3 with TRBJ1-6, with D maybe TRBD1 (5 bases). V was clipped by 4 bases and J by 13 bases, with 11 bases between them. This CDR3 has 12 amino acids. Looked up from germline, CDR1 is MNHEY and CDR2 is SVGEGT. The chain's CDR3 is CASSSGTAPLHF. DNA of the CDR3: TGTGCCAGCAGTTCCGGGACCGCTCCCCTCCACTTT.

This clonotype was detected many times. At one boundary the junction diverges from the germline segment, which might be a read error. The chain combines TRBV27 with TRBJ2-7; TRBD2 agrees at 7 bases. The CDR3 extends over 14 amino acids. Germline V gene data show CDR1 as MNHEY and CDR2 as SMNVEV (reference sequence). The CDR3 region has the DNA TGTGCCAGCAGTTCCAAGCGGGACTCCTCCGAGCAGTACTTC. As protein: CASSSKRDSSEQYF.

This clonotype was recorded at least ten times. The V and J genes are TRBV6-2 or TRBV6-3 and TRBJ2-1; unclear D gene. Deletions cut 2 bases from V and 8 bases from J, with 10 bases between. Germline loops: CDR1 MNHEY, CDR2 SVGEGT. The CDR3 spans 13 residues. CDR3 amino acids: CASSYISRDEQFF. The CDR3 nucleotides are TGTGCCAGCAGTTACATTAGTCGGGATGAGCAGTTCTTC.

In this sample, this clonotype turned up many times. V gene TRBV19 combines with J gene TRBJ1-1; D perhaps matches TRBD1 (6 bases). Trimming cost V 9 bases and J 8 bases, with 16 bases left between them. The CDR3 loop spans 12 amino acids. CDR1 LNHDA and CDR2 SQIVND come from the germline V gene (reference sequence). In DNA, the CDR3 is TGTGCCAGCATGAACTGGGGGCCCGAAGCTTTCTTT. Translation: CASMNWGPEAFF.

V and J are TRBV6-5 and TRBJ1-2; TRBD1 matches at 9 bases. CDR3 length equals 16 residues. V shed 3 bases, J shed 2 bases, and the junction held 7 bases outside the gene matches. Germline values: CDR1 MNHEY, CDR2 SVGAGI. This CDR3 is CASSYRPGTGNYGYTF. The CDR3, as DNA: TGTGCCAGCAGTTATCGTCCCGGGACAGGGAACTATGGCTACACCTTC.

This clonotype has ten or more counts. The gene calls are TRBV11-2 and TRBJ2-1; 9 bases fit TRBD2. CDR1 is SGHAT and CDR2 is FQNNGV in the germline V gene. CDR3 size: 14 residues. Trimming at V came to 5 bases and at J to 5 bases, leaving 4 bases not matched to a gene. The chain's CDR3 is CASSARLADNEQFF. The CDR3, as DNA: TGTGCCAGCAGCGCCCGACTAGCGGACAATGAGCAGTTCTTC. Based on the CDR3 plus reference TRBV11-2 and TRBJ2-1, the full variable domain is EAGVAQSPRYKIIEKRQSVAFWCNPISGHATLYWYQQILGQGPKLLIQFQNNGVVDDSQLPKDRFSAERLKGVDSTLKIQPAKLEDSAVYLCASSARLADNEQFFGPGTRLTVL.

The table lists this clonotype with many counts. The chain recombines TRBV7-8 with TRBJ1-1; perhaps TRBD1 as D (5 bases). The V end lost 1 base, the J end lost 4 bases, and 10 bases lay between the germline ends. This CDR3 spans 14 amino acids. From germline, CDR1 is SGHVS and CDR2 FQNEAQ. This CDR3 reads CASSLEGSGTEAFF. The CDR3 nucleotides are TGTGCCAGCAGCTTAGAGGGGTCAGGCACTGAAGCTTTCTTT.

This rearrangement joins TRBV28 to TRBJ2-2, with D perhaps being TRBD1 or TRBD2 (5 bases each). The V gene's germline CDR1 is MDHEN and CDR2 SYDVKM. The V end lost 10 bases, the J end lost 3 bases, and 21 bases lay between the germline ends. The CDR3 length is 16 residues. This chain's CDR3 is CAITLGDIGYTGELFF. In DNA, the CDR3 is TGTGCCATCACCCTGGGGGATATCGGATACACCGGGGAGCTGTTTTTT.

This clonotype was observed a few times. The chain joins TRBV3-1 to TRBJ2-7, with 11 bases aligning to TRBD2. CDR3 length: 18 residues. CDR1 and CDR2 from the germline V gene are LGHDT and YNNKEL (reference sequence). The V and J ends lost 4 bases and 0 bases, in that order; junction bases with no gene match: 11. The chain's CDR3 is CASSPRGSSGGYSYEQYF. Here the CDR3 DNA reads TGTGCCAGCAGCCCAAGAGGGTCTAGCGGGGGGTACTCCTACGAGCAGTACTTC.

The chain has TRBV7-8 and TRBJ1-4; 8 bases are a match to TRBD1. The V and J ends lost 3 bases and 8 bases, in that order; junction bases with no gene match: 5. Germline CDR1 is SGHVS and CDR2 is FQNEAQ. This CDR3 spans 14 amino acids. CDR3 DNA: TGTGCCAGCAGCTTCGGACAGGGAGGGGAAAAACTGTTTTTT. This gives the protein CASSFGQGGEKLFF.

This clonotype was seen repeatedly, ten times or more. The rearrangement joins TRBV3-1 to TRBJ1-2, with 7 nucleotides matching TRBD1. V was pared by 0 bases and J by 2 bases, with 9 bases of the junction left unmatched. CDR3 length equals 17 residues. CDR1 is LGHDT, CDR2 YNNKEL, per germline (reference sequence). The CDR3 nucleotides are TGTGCCAGCAGCCAAGAGCATGGGAACAGGGGAAACTATGGCTACACCTTC. This codes for CASSQEHGNRGNYGYTF.

The rearrangement links TRBV27 to TRBJ2-5; D possibly uses TRBD1 or TRBD2 (6 bases each). Per germline, CDR1 MNHEY and CDR2 SMNVEV (reference sequence). The CDR3 length is 14 residues. CDR3 in DNA: TGTGACAGGCGGAGAGAGGGGGGACAAGAGACCCAGTACTTC. Its translation is CDRRREGGQETQYF.

V gene TRBV4-1 combines with J gene TRBJ2-1, with 10 nucleotides matching TRBD2. CDR1 and CDR2 from the germline V gene are MGHRA and YSYEKL. V gave up 4 bases and J gave up 9 bases; unmatched junction bases: 9. The CDR3 consists of 15 residues. CDR3 sequence: CASSREAGGPGEQFF. The CDR3 coding sequence is TGCGCCAGCAGCCGAGAAGCGGGGGGGCCGGGTGAGCAGTTCTTC.